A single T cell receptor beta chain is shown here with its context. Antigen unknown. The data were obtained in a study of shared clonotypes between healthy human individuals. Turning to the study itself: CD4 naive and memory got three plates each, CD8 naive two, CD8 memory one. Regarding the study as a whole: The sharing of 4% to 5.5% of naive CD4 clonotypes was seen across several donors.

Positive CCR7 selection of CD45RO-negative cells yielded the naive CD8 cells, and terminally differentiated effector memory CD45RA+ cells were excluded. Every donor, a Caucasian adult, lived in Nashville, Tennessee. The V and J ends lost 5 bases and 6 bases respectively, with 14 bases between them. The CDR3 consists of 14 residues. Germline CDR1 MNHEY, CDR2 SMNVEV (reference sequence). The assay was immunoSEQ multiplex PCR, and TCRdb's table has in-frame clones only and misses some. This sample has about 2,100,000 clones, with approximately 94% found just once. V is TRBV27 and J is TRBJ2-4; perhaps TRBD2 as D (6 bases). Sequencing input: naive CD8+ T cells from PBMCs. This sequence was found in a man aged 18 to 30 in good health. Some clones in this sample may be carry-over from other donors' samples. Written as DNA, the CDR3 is TGTGCCAGCAGTGGAGGGTATAGTAGAAACATTCAGTACTTC. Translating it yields CASSGGYSRNIQYF.